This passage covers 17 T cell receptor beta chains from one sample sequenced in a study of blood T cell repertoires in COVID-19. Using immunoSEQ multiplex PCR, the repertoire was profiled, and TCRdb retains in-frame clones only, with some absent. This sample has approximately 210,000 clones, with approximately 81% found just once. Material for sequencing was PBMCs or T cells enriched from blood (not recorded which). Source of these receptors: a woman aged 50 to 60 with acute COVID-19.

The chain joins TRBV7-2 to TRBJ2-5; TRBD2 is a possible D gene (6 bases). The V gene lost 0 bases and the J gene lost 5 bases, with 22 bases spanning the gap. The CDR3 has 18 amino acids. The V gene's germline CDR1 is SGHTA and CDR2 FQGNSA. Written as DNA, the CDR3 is TGTGCCAGCAGCTTAGCGATCGGAGGGTGGGGCATTACCGAGACCCAGTACTTC. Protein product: CASSLAIGGWGITETQYF.

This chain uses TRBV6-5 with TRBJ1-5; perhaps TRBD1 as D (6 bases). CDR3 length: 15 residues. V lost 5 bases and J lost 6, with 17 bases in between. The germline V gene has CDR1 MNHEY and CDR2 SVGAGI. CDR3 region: CASSIGTPQRQPQHF. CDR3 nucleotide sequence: TGTGCCAGCAGTATAGGGACACCTCAACGTCAGCCCCAGCATTTT.

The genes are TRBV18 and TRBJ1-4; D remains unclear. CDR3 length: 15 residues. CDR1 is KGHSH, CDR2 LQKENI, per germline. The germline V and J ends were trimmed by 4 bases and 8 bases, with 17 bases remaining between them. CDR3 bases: TGTGCCAGCTCACAGACTGACCACCCGGGGGAAAAACTGTTTTTT. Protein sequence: CASSQTDHPGEKLFF.

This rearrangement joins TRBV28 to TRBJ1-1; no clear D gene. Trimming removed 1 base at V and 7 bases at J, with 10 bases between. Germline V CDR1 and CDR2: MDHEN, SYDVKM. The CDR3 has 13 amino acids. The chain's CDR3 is CASSLSGEGEAFF. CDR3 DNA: TGTGCCAGCAGTTTATCTGGGGAGGGTGAAGCTTTCTTT.

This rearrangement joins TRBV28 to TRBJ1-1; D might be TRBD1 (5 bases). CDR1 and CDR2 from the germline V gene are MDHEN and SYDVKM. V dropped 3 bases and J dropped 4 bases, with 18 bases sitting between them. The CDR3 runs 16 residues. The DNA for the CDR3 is TGTGCCAGCAGTTTTCCGACAGTCTTAGGCTCCACTGAAGCTTTCTTT. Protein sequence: CASSFPTVLGSTEAFF.

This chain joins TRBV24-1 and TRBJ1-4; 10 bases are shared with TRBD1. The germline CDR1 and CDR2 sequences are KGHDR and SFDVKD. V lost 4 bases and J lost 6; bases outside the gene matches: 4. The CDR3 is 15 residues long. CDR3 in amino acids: CATSETGTGDEKLFF. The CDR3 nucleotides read TGTGCCACCAGTGAAACCGGGACAGGGGATGAAAAACTGTTTTTT.

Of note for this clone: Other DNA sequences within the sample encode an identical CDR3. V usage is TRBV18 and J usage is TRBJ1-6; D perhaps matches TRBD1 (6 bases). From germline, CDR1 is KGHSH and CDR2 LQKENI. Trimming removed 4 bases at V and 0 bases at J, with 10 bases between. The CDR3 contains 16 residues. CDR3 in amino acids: CASSLQGSSYNSPLHF. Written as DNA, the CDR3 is TGTGCCAGCTCACTCCAGGGGAGCTCCTATAATTCACCCCTCCACTTT.

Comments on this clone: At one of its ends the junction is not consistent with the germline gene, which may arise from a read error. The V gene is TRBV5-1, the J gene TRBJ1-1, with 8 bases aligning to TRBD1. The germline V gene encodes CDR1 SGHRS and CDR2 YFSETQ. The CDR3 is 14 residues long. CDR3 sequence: CASSPGQGHTEAFF. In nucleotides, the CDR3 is TGCGCCAGCAGCCCCGGACAGGGACACACCGAAGCTTTCTTT.

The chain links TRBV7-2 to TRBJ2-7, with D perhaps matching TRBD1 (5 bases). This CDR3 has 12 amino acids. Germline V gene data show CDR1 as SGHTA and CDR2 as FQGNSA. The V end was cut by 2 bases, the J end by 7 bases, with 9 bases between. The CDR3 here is CASSLQGPEQYF. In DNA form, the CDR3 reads TGTGCCAGCAGCTTACAGGGTCCGGAGCAGTACTTC.

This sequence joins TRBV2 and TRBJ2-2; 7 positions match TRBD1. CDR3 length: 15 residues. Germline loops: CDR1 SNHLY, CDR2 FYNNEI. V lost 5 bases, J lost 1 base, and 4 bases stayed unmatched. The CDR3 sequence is CASSRQGKNTGELFF. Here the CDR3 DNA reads TGTGCCAGCAGTCGACAGGGAAAGAACACCGGGGAGCTGTTTTTT.

DNA of the CDR3: TGCGCCAGCAGGCGCACAGGGGCGAATGAAAAACTGTTTTTT. This sequence encodes CASRRTGANEKLFF. V usage is TRBV5-1 and J usage is TRBJ1-4; 7 nucleotides line up with TRBD1. CDR1 is SGHRS and CDR2 is YFSETQ in the germline V gene. This CDR3 region has 14 residues. The V gene end was trimmed by 5 bases and the J gene end by 5 bases; junction bases not matched to a gene: 6.

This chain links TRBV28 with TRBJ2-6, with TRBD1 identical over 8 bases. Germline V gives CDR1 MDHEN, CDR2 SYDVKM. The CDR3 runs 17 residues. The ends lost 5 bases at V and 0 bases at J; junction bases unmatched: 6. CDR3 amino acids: CASSKDRGSSGANVLTF. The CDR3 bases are TGTGCCAGCAGTAAAGACAGGGGAAGCTCTGGGGCCAACGTCCTGACTTTC.

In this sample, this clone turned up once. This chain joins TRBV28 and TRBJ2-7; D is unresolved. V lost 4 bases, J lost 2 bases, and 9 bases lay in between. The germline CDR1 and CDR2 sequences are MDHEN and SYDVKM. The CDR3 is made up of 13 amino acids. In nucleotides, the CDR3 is TGTGCCAGCAGTTCCCACGGTGCCTACGAGCAGTACTTC. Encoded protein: CASSSHGAYEQYF.

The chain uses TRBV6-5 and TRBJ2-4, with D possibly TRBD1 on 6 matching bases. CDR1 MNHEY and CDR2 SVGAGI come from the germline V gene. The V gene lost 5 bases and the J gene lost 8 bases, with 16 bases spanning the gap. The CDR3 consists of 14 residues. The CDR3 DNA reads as TGTGCCAGCAGTAGACAGGAACAAGGGGACATTCAGTACTTC. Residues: CASSRQEQGDIQYF.

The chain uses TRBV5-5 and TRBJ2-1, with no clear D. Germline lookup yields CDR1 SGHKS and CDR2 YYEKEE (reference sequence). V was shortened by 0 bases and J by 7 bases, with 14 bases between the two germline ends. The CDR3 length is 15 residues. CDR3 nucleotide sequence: TGTGCCAGCAGCTTGGCGTGGTCAGTTCAGAATGAGCAGTTCTTC. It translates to CASSLAWSVQNEQFF.

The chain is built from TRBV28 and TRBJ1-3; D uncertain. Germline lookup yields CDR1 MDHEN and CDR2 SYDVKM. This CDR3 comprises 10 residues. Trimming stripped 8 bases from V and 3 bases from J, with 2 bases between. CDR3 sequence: CASHGNTIYF. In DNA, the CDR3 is TGTGCCAGCCATGGAAACACCATATATTTT.

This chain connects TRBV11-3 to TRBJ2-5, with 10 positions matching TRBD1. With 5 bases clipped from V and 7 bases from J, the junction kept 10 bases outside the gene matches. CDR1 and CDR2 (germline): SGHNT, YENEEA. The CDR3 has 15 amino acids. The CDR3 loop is CASSGGTGVGWTQYF. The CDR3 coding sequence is TGTGCCAGCAGCGGAGGGACAGGGGTCGGGTGGACCCAGTACTTC.